This TCR beta chain derives from a study of OX40 agonist ivuxolimab in advanced cancers. Study-level background: Ivuxolimab was an agonistic, fully human IgG2 monoclonal antibody directed against OX40 (CD134), a costimulatory receptor. Intravenous ivuxolimab was administered to patients every 2 weeks at six dose levels: 0.01, 0.1, 0.3, 1.5, 3 and 10 mg/kg. Three dose-escalation patients achieved partial responses, one with hepatocellular carcinoma and two with cutaneous melanoma. The point of sequencing TCRbeta in the periphery was to test whether ivuxolimab changed TCR sequence diversity and drove clonal T-cell expansion. Patients were allowed to have had prior anti-PD-1, anti-PD-L1 or anti-CTLA-4 therapy, and around 40% of the dose-escalation patients had previously received checkpoint inhibitors. The paper describes the monotherapy dose-escalation part (N ≈ 52 patients) of the phase I trial of ivuxolimab. Of the approximately 53 patients in dose escalation, 19 had hepatocellular carcinoma, around 15 had melanoma, 9 had renal cell carcinoma and 9 had head and neck cancer. The dose-escalation cohort was about 87% male with a mean age of roughly 62 years, ranging from about 20 to 85.

To sequence the TCRbeta CDR3 region, genomic DNA was isolated from the sorted cells. TCRbeta CDR3 regions were sequenced using the immunoSEQ Assay. Entries here come from immuneACCESS through TCRdb and include only in-frame sequences with V and J called. Some clones fail to appear in such tables; in the studies checked, an unresolved V gene covers under half of the shortfall, and the cause of the remainder is unknown. The sample table contains 65,000 to 85,000 clones; only one count was recorded for around 86% of them. The top ten constitute roughly 4% of the sample. The germline V gene (reference sequence) gives CDR1 as GTSNPN and CDR2 as SVGIG. A distance of 11 bases separates the germline ends of V and J, which lose 5 bases and 9 bases respectively. The CDR3 runs 12 residues from the cysteine to the phenylalanine. This entry keeps only the CDR3 DNA: 36 bases, framed from base 1. Patients with a history of autoimmune disease or receiving systemic immunosuppression were excluded from the trial. Peripheral blood for TCR sequencing was collected from all dose cohorts at baseline, on cycle 4 day 1, and on cycle 7 day 1. Samples were obtained from an open-label, multicenter, first-in-human phase I dose-escalation trial of ivuxolimab. Adults with locally advanced or metastatic head and neck squamous cell, hepatocellular, melanoma or renal cell carcinoma were enrolled in the trial. Before TCR sequencing, CD4+ T cells and CD8+ T cells from peripheral blood were sorted into separate populations.

Turning to this clone: What antigen it recognizes has not been identified. Qualities for individual bases were not recorded, and no much larger clone is one base off.

General findings and caveats noted by the study authors: In the 0.1-3.0 mg/kg groups, partial responders had among the lowest normalized peripheral clonal expansion, particularly in CD8+ T cells. Low levels of normalized T-cell clonal expansion were also seen in some patients who did not respond. At doses of 0.1 to 3.0 mg/kg, clonal expansion of both CD4+ and CD8+ blood T cells was observed from baseline to week 6. The antigen specificity of the peripheral T cells that underwent clonal expansion was not determined. After ivuxolimab, expanded clones were on average more numerous among CD8+ T cells than among CD4+ T cells.

Sequenced here: CD4+ or CD8+ T cells sorted from blood, sampled in a trial of the OX40 agonist ivuxolimab. The TCR sequence derives from an adult with an advanced solid tumor such as melanoma, head and neck, liver or kidney cancer. The chain is assembled from TRBV30 and TRBJ1-6, with the D gene not clear enough to name. The DNA is TGTGCCTGGGGAGACCAAGGTTCACCCCTCCACTTT. The encoded protein is CAWGDQGSPLHF.